This passage covers 32 T cell receptor beta chains from one sample sequenced in a study of post-analysis software for immune sequencing data. Study results and caveats: Included in a set of roughly five TRBV segments more frequent in patients than controls were TRBV5-6, TRBV5-1 and TRBV20-1.

Their cognate antigens are unknown. Unique molecular identifiers featured in each of the TCR beta cDNA libraries. Each CDR3 protein gets one entry after TCRdb re-called the PCR reads with MiXCR. The repertoire holds approximately 260,000 distinct CDR3 sequences, with 35% to 45% as singletons. The sequencing input was blood. These receptors all come from a girl aged 5-17 years with multiple sclerosis.

J is TRBJ1-5 and V is TRBV24-1, with no clear D. The CDR3 length is 13 residues. The germline V and J ends were trimmed by 5 bases and 7 bases, with 11 bases remaining between them. Per the germline V gene, CDR1 is KGHDR and CDR2 is SFDVKD. Here the CDR3 DNA reads TGTGCCACCAGTGGGGCGGAAGGCCAGCCCCAGCATTTT. Amino acids: CATSGAEGQPQHF.

There are many counts of this clonotype. This sequence joins TRBV15 and TRBJ2-1, with D possibly TRBD2 on 5 matching bases. The CDR3 is 14 residues long. Trimming pared 8 bases from V and 8 bases from J, leaving 19 bases between. Germline V gives CDR1 LNHNV, CDR2 YYDKDF (reference sequence). CDR3 amino acids: CATEGADRSDEQFF. Written as DNA, the CDR3 is TGTGCCACCGAGGGAGCGGACCGGTCGGATGAGCAGTTCTTC. Full variable domain (rest looked up from reference TRBV15 and TRBJ2-1): DAMVIQNPRYQVTQFGKPVTLSCSQTLNHNVMYWYQQKSSQAPKLLFHYYDKDFNNEADTPDNFQSRRPNTSFCFLDIRSPGLGDTAMYLCATEGADRSDEQFFGPGTRLTVL.

Concerning this clonotype: Just one base apart from a much larger clone, this may be a read error. This sequence joins TRBV7-6 and TRBJ2-5, with TRBD2 as a possible D gene (5 bases). Germline V CDR1 and CDR2: SGHVS, FNYEAQ. The CDR3 consists of 15 residues. The CDR3 loop reads CAGSLTTSSVGTQYF. The CDR3, as DNA: TGTGCCGGCAGCTTAACTACTAGTTCCGTCGGGACCCAGTACTTC.

About this clonotype: Being one base from a much bigger clone, this may be a read error. V is TRBV20-1 and J is TRBJ2-4; TRBD2 matches at 7 bases. V trimming: 1 base; J trimming: 13 bases; junction bases outside the gene matches: 16. This CDR3 is 15 amino acids long. Germline values: CDR1 DFQATT, CDR2 SNEGSKA (reference sequence). For the CDR3, the DNA is TGCAGTGCTAGAGGCGGGAGTGGGATATACAATGAGCAGTACTTC. Translated, it gives CSARGGSGIYNEQYF.

This clonotype has a count of ten or more. V usage is TRBV7-2 and J usage is TRBJ1-2; TRBD1 matches 8 bases. This CDR3 contains 14 residues. Germline CDR1 reads SGHTA; CDR2 reads FQGNSA. Germline trimming cut 5 bases from V and 7 bases from J; bases unmatched to any gene: 9. The CDR3: CASSAKDRVSGYTF. The CDR3 bases are TGTGCCAGCAGCGCAAAGGACAGGGTCAGTGGCTACACCTTC.

In its sample, this clonotype was seen many times. The rearrangement joins TRBV5-5 to TRBJ2-3, with D possibly being TRBD1 (6 bases). The CDR3 sequence is 13 residues long. V lost 4 bases to trimming and J lost 14 bases, with 20 bases between them. Per the germline V gene, CDR1 is SGHKS and CDR2 is YYEKEE (reference sequence). CDR3 loop: CASSMAQGRIPYF. CDR3 DNA sequence: TGTGCCAGCAGCATGGCACAGGGTCGAATACCGTATTTT.

As regards this clonotype: This clone may be a read error of a much larger clone one base away. The chain employs TRBV11-2 and TRBJ2-7; 8 bases line up with TRBD2. The CDR3 totals 14 residues. Trimming took 8 bases from V and 3 from J; bases not matched to a gene: 9. The germline V gene has CDR1 SGHAT and CDR2 FQNNGV. The CDR3 loop reads CASAGGQSHYEQYF. The CDR3 nucleotides read TGTGCCAGCGCGGGAGGACAGTCTCACTACGAGCAGTACTTC.

The chain joins TRBV6-5 to TRBJ1-6; D remains unclear. CDR1 MNHEY and CDR2 SVGAGI come from the germline V gene. The CDR3 consists of 15 residues. V shed 5 bases and J shed 6 bases, with 14 bases lying between them. CDR3 coding DNA: TGTGCCAGCAGTCACGAGTCTGGGATTAATTCACCCCTCCACTTT. This encodes CASSHESGINSPLHF.

This chain joins TRBV4-1 and TRBJ1-5; TRBD1 agrees at 9 bases. Per germline, CDR1 MGHRA and CDR2 YSYEKL. Unmatched junction bases numbered 4, after V lost 0 bases and J lost 4 bases. The CDR3 has 16 residues. The CDR3: CASSQDEDRGNQPQHF. In nucleotides, the CDR3 is TGCGCCAGCAGCCAAGATGAGGACAGGGGTAATCAGCCCCAGCATTTT.

The gene calls are TRBV9 and TRBJ2-5; D tentatively reads TRBD1 or TRBD2 (5 bases each). CDR3 size: 15 residues. Deletions cut 0 bases from V and 11 bases from J, with 20 bases between. CDR1 is SGDLS, CDR2 YYNGEE, per germline. This CDR3 is CASSVAGDANSEQYF. For the CDR3, the DNA is TGTGCCAGCAGCGTAGCCGGGGACGCAAACAGTGAGCAGTACTTC.

The chain uses TRBV6-4 and TRBJ2-1; TRBD2 matches 13 bases. The V and J ends lost 6 bases and 2 bases, in that order; junction bases with no gene match: 10. Germline V gene sequence: CDR1 MRHNA, CDR2 SNTAGT. The CDR3 has 18 residues. The CDR3, as DNA: TGTGCCAGCAGAAGACTAGCGGGGGGAATTAACCCCTACAATGAGCAGTTCTTC. The encoded protein is CASRRLAGGINPYNEQFF.

This clonotype came up many times. V usage is TRBV24-1 and J usage is TRBJ1-4; possibly TRBD1 for D (5 bases). The CDR3 has 16 amino acids. Germline V CDR1 and CDR2: KGHDR, SFDVKD. The V gene lost 4 bases and the J gene lost 8 bases, with 19 bases spanning the gap. CDR3 DNA sequence: TGTGCCACCAGTGACCCAGGGAAGGTCGGAGGAGAAAAACTGTTTTTT. Translated: CATSDPGKVGGEKLFF.

As for this clonotype: The junction differs from germline at one of its ends, possibly a read error. The chain uses TRBV18 and TRBJ2-2; 7 nucleotides line up with TRBD1. CDR1 and CDR2 from the germline V gene are KGHSH and LQKENI. CDR3 length equals 16 residues. CDR3 DNA: TGTGCCAGCTCACTCAAGGACAGGTCCAACACCGGGGAGCGGTTTTTT. This gives the protein CASSLKDRSNTGERFF.

V usage is TRBV20-1 and J usage is TRBJ2-7, with D hard to call. Germline V gene data show CDR1 as DFQATT and CDR2 as SNEGSKA (reference sequence). CDR3 length equals 12 residues. The V end was cut by 0 bases, the J end by 4 bases, with 7 bases between. This CDR3 is CSARDPNYEQYF. The CDR3 DNA reads as TGCAGTGCTAGAGACCCCAATTACGAGCAGTACTTC.

The chain is built from TRBV29-1 and TRBJ1-2, with TRBD1 as a possible D gene (6 bases). The CDR3 has 13 residues. V shed 5 bases and J shed 3 bases, with 13 bases lying between them. Germline V gene data show CDR1 as SQVTM and CDR2 as ANQGSEA. The CDR3 DNA reads TGCAGCGTTCTCACAGGGTTTGACTATGGCTACACCTTC. Translation gives CSVLTGFDYGYTF.

V usage is TRBV6-5 and J usage is TRBJ1-1; D gene uncertain. This CDR3 region has 13 residues. The germline gives CDR1 MNHEY, CDR2 SVGAGI. V gave up 5 bases and J gave up 6 bases, with 13 bases separating them. The CDR3 DNA reads as TGTGCCAGCAGTAACGGCCCAGTCCCTGAAGCTTTCTTT. The encoded protein is CASSNGPVPEAFF.

The chain uses TRBV20-1 and TRBJ1-5; 7 positions match TRBD1. Germline loops: CDR1 DFQATT, CDR2 SNEGSKA (reference sequence). This CDR3 has 16 amino acids. V gave up 8 bases and J gave up 0 bases; unmatched junction bases: 13. The CDR3 DNA follows: TGCAGTACCCCTGGGCGGGACAGTTTTAGCAATCAGCCCCAGCATTTT. As protein: CSTPGRDSFSNQPQHF.

The gene calls are TRBV12-3 or TRBV12-4 and TRBJ2-3, with D possibly TRBD1 on 6 matching bases. The ends were cut back, 2 bases at V and 1 base at J, with 19 bases in the middle. CDR3 length equals 18 residues. CDR3 residues: CASSLRRVAGARTDTQYF. In DNA form, the CDR3 reads TGTGCCAGCAGTTTAAGACGAGTGGCAGGGGCCCGCACAGATACGCAGTATTTT.

The chain is built from TRBV7-2 and TRBJ2-1; 8 nucleotides match TRBD2. The CDR3 length is 15 residues. Losses at the gene ends were 4 bases for V and 6 bases for J; bases not matched to a gene: 8. Germline CDR1 reads SGHTA; CDR2 reads FQGNSA. CDR3 DNA sequence: TGTGCCAGCAGCTCAGGGACTAGGGCGAGCAATGAGCAGTTCTTC. Its protein product is CASSSGTRASNEQFF.

The sample holds a few counts of this clonotype. The chain carries TRBV28 and TRBJ1-6; D is ambiguous. The ends were cut back, 7 bases at V and 0 bases at J, with 16 bases in the middle. Germline V gene sequence: CDR1 MDHEN, CDR2 SYDVKM. This CDR3 region has 17 residues. The CDR3 DNA sequence: TGTGCCAGCACCCCGGACGATTGGGGCTCCTATAATTCACCCCTCCACTTT. This translates into CASTPDDWGSYNSPLHF.

Comment on this clonotype: With a much larger clone just one base away, this may be a read error. The chain couples TRBV11-2 to TRBJ1-2; 8 bases are a match to TRBD1. The CDR3 runs to 15 residues. The germline V gene encodes CDR1 SGHAT and CDR2 FQNNGV. CDR3 in DNA: TGTGCCAGCAGCTCGACCAGGGGGCAGGACTATGGCTGCACCTTC. Amino acids: CASSSTRGQDYGCTF.

This clonotype is a singleton in its sample. The gene calls are TRBV5-1 and TRBJ2-7; 8 bases map to TRBD1. There are 15 residues in the CDR3. V lost 4 bases, J lost 2 bases, and 8 bases stayed unmatched. Germline V gene lookup returns CDR1 SGHRS and CDR2 YFSETQ. The CDR3 sequence: CASSPEMDRAYEQYF. The CDR3, as DNA: TGCGCCAGCAGCCCCGAAATGGACAGGGCCTACGAGCAGTACTTC.

This clonotype occurred once. This chain uses TRBV29-1 with TRBJ2-1; D is perhaps TRBD2 (6 bases). Germline V gives CDR1 SQVTM, CDR2 ANQGSEA. Trimming took off 7 bases at V and 6 bases at J, with 19 bases between the two ends. This CDR3 comprises 14 residues. The chain's CDR3 is CSAGPGVQRNEQFF. The DNA of the CDR3 is TGCAGCGCCGGACCGGGAGTGCAGCGCAATGAGCAGTTCTTC.

The chain recombines TRBV5-1 with TRBJ2-5, with D maybe TRBD1 (6 bases). With 4 bases removed from V and 3 bases from J, the gap between germline ends came to 10 bases. The CDR3 runs 13 residues. The V gene's germline CDR1 is SGHRS and CDR2 YFSETQ. The CDR3 DNA follows: TGCGCCAGCAGCCTACGGACAGAAGAGACCCAGTACTTC. Amino acid sequence: CASSLRTEETQYF.

This sequence joins TRBV7-2 and TRBJ2-7, with 7 bases that match TRBD2. Germline V CDR1 and CDR2: SGHTA, FQGNSA. With V trimmed by 5 bases and J by 5 bases, 15 bases remained unmatched. This CDR3 region has 16 residues. The CDR3 region has the DNA TGTGCCAGCAGCCCATCAAGGCGCGGGAGTACGCACGAGCAGTACTTC. Translating it yields CASSPSRRGSTHEQYF.

This clonotype was recorded many times. The J gene is TRBJ2-1, the V gene TRBV6-1, with 10 nucleotides matching TRBD2. The V gene's germline CDR1 is MNHNS and CDR2 SASEGT. The ends lost 6 bases at V and 8 bases at J; junction bases unmatched: 7. The CDR3 extends over 14 amino acids. CDR3 in DNA: TGTGCCAGCAGGAAGCGGGAGGGGTCCGATGAGCAGTTCTTC. Translated, it gives CASRKREGSDEQFF.

This chain uses TRBV6-2 or TRBV6-3 with TRBJ1-2; tentative D call: TRBD1 (5 bases). V was cut by 6 bases and J by 4 bases, with 12 bases left in between. The CDR3 is 13 amino acids. Germline CDR1 is MNHEY and CDR2 is SVGEGT. This chain's CDR3 is CASRRDGSYGYTF. CDR3 DNA: TGTGCCAGCAGGAGGGACGGATCCTATGGCTACACCTTC.

In its sample, this clonotype was seen once. The V and J genes are TRBV20-1 and TRBJ2-5; D uncertain. V shed 0 bases and J shed 11 bases, with 16 bases lying between them. The CDR3 is made up of 13 amino acids. Germline values: CDR1 DFQATT, CDR2 SNEGSKA (reference sequence). The CDR3 bases are TGCAGTGCTAGAGATTCGACGAATAAGGTGCAGTACTTC. It yields the protein CSARDSTNKVQYF.

This clonotype was seen at least ten times. The genes are TRBV6-5 and TRBJ2-3; the match to TRBD2 covers 8 bases. V lost 0 bases, J lost 0 bases, and 2 bases stayed unmatched. The germline CDR1 and CDR2 sequences are MNHEY and SVGAGI. The CDR3 extends over 16 amino acids. The DNA of the CDR3 is TGTGCCAGCAGTTACTCTATAGCGGGGAGCACAGATACGCAGTATTTT. Protein: CASSYSIAGSTDTQYF.

The chain combines TRBV19 with TRBJ2-2; tentatively, D is TRBD2 (5 bases). This CDR3 has 12 residues. V was shortened by 5 bases and J by 7 bases, with 8 bases between the two germline ends. Germline V lookup: CDR1 LNHDA, CDR2 SQIVND (reference sequence). The CDR3 region is CASSLTSGELFF. The CDR3 coding sequence is TGTGCCAGTAGTCTTACTAGCGGGGAGCTGTTTTTT.

The chain recombines TRBV2 with TRBJ2-3; tentative D call: TRBD1 (6 bases). CDR3 length: 16 residues. Germline V CDR1 and CDR2: SNHLY, FYNNEI. V dropped 2 bases and J dropped 2 bases, with 14 bases sitting between them. The CDR3 region has the DNA TGTGCCAGCAGTGAATCGGACAGCAGTTACACAGATACGCAGTATTTT. It codes for CASSESDSSYTDTQYF.

The rearrangement joins TRBV5-1 to TRBJ2-5; TRBD2 matches 9 bases. V trimming: 1 base; J trimming: 5 bases; junction bases outside the gene matches: 3. The CDR3 totals 14 residues. Germline CDR1 is SGHRS and CDR2 is YFSETQ. CDR3 bases: TGCGCCAGCAGCTTGACCGGACTAGCGGAGACCCAGTACTTC. Protein product: CASSLTGLAETQYF.